One and the same sample provided the 27 T cell receptor beta chains below, sequenced in a study of blood T cell repertoires in COVID-19 (dated by TCRdb to about 2020). To prepare the library, the immunoSEQ multiplex PCR assay was applied. TCRdb holds this immuneACCESS table with in-frame rearrangements only. Some clones are missing; in checked studies, unresolved V genes explain under half, and the rest has no known cause. The table for this sample lists about 190,000 clones; around 83% of them were counted only once. Clones ranked in the top ten supply approximately 6.5% of the sample. The sequencing sample was made of peripheral blood. Receptors originate from a woman aged 35 to 49 with acute or convalescent COVID-19.

This clone came up many times. Here the CDR3 DNA reads TGTGCCAGCAGCCCATATGTCGGGAATTCCTACAATGAGCAGTTCTTC. It codes for CASSPYVGNSYNEQFF. The chain is built from TRBV7-6 and TRBJ2-1, with D possibly being TRBD2 (5 bases). The CDR3 runs to 16 residues. Trimming left V 5 bases short and J 1 base short, with 15 bases between. Germline assignment: CDR1 SGHVS and CDR2 FNYEAQ.

The chain couples TRBV3-1 (or the pseudogene TRBV3-2) to TRBJ1-1; 7 bases are a match to TRBD1. Per germline, CDR1 LGHDT and CDR2 YNNKEL (reference sequence). The CDR3 is made up of 15 amino acids. V was clipped by 5 bases and J by 4 bases; unmatched bases: 10. The CDR3 sequence: CASSLGQAMSTEAFF. DNA of the CDR3: TGTGCCAGCAGCTTAGGACAGGCAATGAGCACTGAAGCTTTCTTT.

The chain carries TRBV19 and TRBJ1-2; D may be TRBD1 (6 bases). Germline-derived CDR1 and CDR2 are LNHDA and SQIVND (reference sequence). The CDR3 is made up of 14 amino acids. V lost 10 bases and J 5 bases, leaving 20 bases between the germline ends. CDR3 DNA: TGTGCCACTGGCCACCCTGGACAGCTTTATGGCTACACCTTC. Its translation is CATGHPGQLYGYTF.

This chain connects TRBV11-2 to TRBJ2-1; no clear D gene. CDR1 is SGHAT and CDR2 is FQNNGV in the germline V gene. This CDR3 contains 11 residues. Trimming left V 6 bases short and J 8 bases short, with 8 bases between. The CDR3 loop is CASSSLDEQFF. The DNA for the CDR3 is TGTGCCAGCAGTTCACTGGATGAGCAGTTCTTC.

This clone appeared once. The rearrangement uses TRBV3-1 (or the pseudogene TRBV3-2) and TRBJ1-5; 10 bases are a match to TRBD1. CDR1 is LGHDT and CDR2 is YNNKEL in the germline V gene (reference sequence). Unmatched junction bases numbered 2, after V lost 1 base and J lost 5 bases. CDR3 length: 15 residues. DNA of the CDR3: TGTGCCAGCAGCCAAGGACAGGGGGCGTATCAGCCCCAGCATTTT. Translation gives CASSQGQGAYQPQHF.

The chain combines TRBV28 with TRBJ2-7; TRBD2 matches 10 bases. Germline-derived CDR1 and CDR2 are MDHEN and SYDVKM. V lost 3 bases, J lost 2 bases, and 4 bases stayed unmatched. This CDR3 has 15 residues. CDR3 region: CASSLGLAGAYEQYF. CDR3 nucleotide sequence: TGTGCCAGCAGTTTGGGGCTAGCGGGGGCCTACGAGCAGTACTTC.

The chain has TRBV10-3 and TRBJ2-3; 7 bases match TRBD1. Germline loops: CDR1 ENHRY, CDR2 SYGVKD. The CDR3 length is 14 residues. J lost 0 bases, V lost 9 bases, and 6 bases had no gene match. CDR3 loop: CAIQRGQSTDTQYF. The CDR3 DNA reads TGTGCCATTCAAAGGGGACAGAGCACAGATACGCAGTATTTT.

This chain uses TRBV10-3 with TRBJ2-3; 9 positions agree with TRBD2. V shed 7 bases and J 8 bases; nucleotides not matched to a gene: 7. The CDR3 extends over 13 amino acids. The germline CDR1 and CDR2 sequences are ENHRY and SYGVKD. CDR3 residues: CAITEQTSGTQYF. The CDR3 DNA is TGTGCCATCACCGAGCAGACTAGCGGTACGCAGTATTTT.

This chain connects TRBV6-1 to TRBJ1-2; 7 positions match TRBD1. Germline assignment: CDR1 MNHNS and CDR2 SASEGT. Trimming cost V 0 bases and J 5 bases; bases outside gene matches: 3. The CDR3 is 14 amino acids. The CDR3 nucleotides are TGTGCCAGCAGTGAAGCAGGGGGCGCATATGGCTACACCTTC. This encodes CASSEAGGAYGYTF.

V usage is TRBV18 and J usage is TRBJ1-5, with a tentative D call TRBD1 (6 bases). V was cut by 8 bases and J by 4 bases, with 15 bases left in between. Germline V lookup: CDR1 KGHSH, CDR2 LQKENI. The CDR3 has 14 amino acids. In DNA, the CDR3 is TGTGCCAGCGCCACCGGGACAATGAATCAGCCCCAGCATTTT. As protein: CASATGTMNQPQHF.

The chain recombines TRBV6-5 with TRBJ1-6; perhaps TRBD1 as D (6 bases). Trimming took off 5 bases at V and 5 bases at J, with 10 bases between the two ends. Germline V gives CDR1 MNHEY, CDR2 SVGAGI. This CDR3 spans 14 amino acids. Here the CDR3 DNA reads TGTGCCAGCAGTACCGGACAGAATAATTCACCCCTCCACTTT. Translated, it gives CASSTGQNNSPLHF.

V usage is TRBV7-2 and J usage is TRBJ2-3; 9 bases agree with TRBD1. V trimming: 0 bases; J trimming: 5 bases; junction bases outside the gene matches: 12. This CDR3 has 18 residues. Germline V gene lookup returns CDR1 SGHTA and CDR2 FQGNSA. This CDR3 reads CASSLAAPGQGTVDTQYF. The CDR3 DNA is TGTGCCAGCAGCTTAGCGGCCCCGGGACAGGGCACCGTAGATACGCAGTATTTT.

The sample holds many counts of this clone. The rearrangement links TRBV9 to TRBJ2-7; D might be TRBD1 (5 bases). V lost 0 bases and J 2 bases, leaving 12 bases between the germline ends. This CDR3 is built from 15 residues. Per the germline V gene, CDR1 is SGDLS and CDR2 is YYNGEE. CDR3: CASSVGYRTTYEQYF. The CDR3 DNA follows: TGTGCCAGCAGCGTAGGATATCGGACAACCTACGAGCAGTACTTC.

This clone was seen only once. The gene calls are TRBV18 and TRBJ2-1; D unresolved. Germline CDR1 is KGHSH and CDR2 is LQKENI. The CDR3 has 14 amino acids. The V and J ends lost 0 bases and 4 bases respectively, with 7 bases between them. CDR3 in amino acids: CASSPPAVYNEQFF. DNA of the CDR3: TGTGCCAGCTCACCACCGGCAGTATACAATGAGCAGTTCTTC.

This clone was counted once. V gene TRBV15 combines with J gene TRBJ2-7, with 9 bases identical to TRBD1. V lost 0 bases to trimming and J lost 2 bases; unmatched junction nucleotides: 14. The CDR3 is 19 residues long. The germline V gene encodes CDR1 LNHNV and CDR2 YYDKDF (reference sequence). This CDR3 reads CATSREATGQGLSTYEQYF. The CDR3 nucleotides are TGTGCCACCAGCAGAGAGGCCACGGGACAGGGCCTCTCAACCTACGAGCAGTACTTC.

The V gene is TRBV28, the J gene TRBJ1-2; 10 bases align to TRBD1. Germline V lookup: CDR1 MDHEN, CDR2 SYDVKM. This CDR3 has 15 residues. The V segment lost 4 bases and the J segment 5 bases; nucleotides outside the gene matches: 7. The CDR3 loop is CASSSGTGEWYGYTF. For the CDR3, the DNA is TGTGCCAGCAGTTCCGGGACAGGGGAATGGTATGGCTACACCTTC.

The rearrangement joins TRBV5-1 to TRBJ2-1, with a tentative D call TRBD1 (6 bases). This CDR3 has 16 residues. The V gene lost 0 bases and the J gene lost 3 bases, with 13 bases spanning the gap. Per the germline V gene, CDR1 is SGHRS and CDR2 is YFSETQ. CDR3 coding DNA: TGCGCCAGCAGCTTGGACCCGGGACACTTCTACAATGAGCAGTTCTTC. Its protein product is CASSLDPGHFYNEQFF.

This clone was detected once. V is TRBV19 and J is TRBJ2-1; the D gene is possibly TRBD1 (6 bases). The ends were cut back, 7 bases at V and 6 bases at J, with 16 bases in the middle. This CDR3 contains 14 residues. The germline V gene has CDR1 LNHDA and CDR2 SQIVND (reference sequence). The CDR3 DNA follows: TGTGCCAGTACAATCCCAGGGGTGCTCAATGAGCAGTTCTTC. It codes for CASTIPGVLNEQFF.

The chain recombines TRBV6-2 or TRBV6-3 with TRBJ1-3; the D gene is possibly TRBD1 (5 bases). V was shortened by 0 bases and J by 8 bases, with 8 bases between the two germline ends. The germline V gene encodes CDR1 MNHEY and CDR2 SVGEGT. The CDR3 covers 13 residues. CDR3 sequence: CASSYSGQYTIYF. The DNA for the CDR3 is TGTGCCAGCAGTTACTCAGGACAATACACCATATATTTT.

The chain recombines TRBV9 with TRBJ2-2, with 7 bases identical to TRBD2. The J segment lost 6 bases and the V segment lost 4 bases, leaving 9 bases of the junction unmatched. The CDR3 totals 15 residues. Germline CDR1 and CDR2: SGDLS and YYNGEE. The DNA for the CDR3 is TGTGCCAGCAGCACGGGACTATTGTCCGCCGGGGAGCTGTTTTTT. Encoded protein: CASSTGLLSAGELFF.

The V call is TRBV6-6, the J call TRBJ1-1; TRBD1 is a possible D gene (5 bases). Germline loops: CDR1 MNHNY, CDR2 SVGAGI (reference sequence). V lost 9 bases and J 1 base, leaving 12 bases between the germline ends. CDR3 length equals 13 residues. In DNA form, the CDR3 reads TGTGCCAGTACGGGACTTACGAACACTGAAGCTTTCTTT. Its protein is CASTGLTNTEAFF.

This clone turned up a few times. This chain connects TRBV3-1 (or the pseudogene TRBV3-2) to TRBJ2-7, with a tentative D call TRBD2 (6 bases). V lost 0 bases, J lost 5 bases, and 14 bases lay in between. This CDR3 has 15 amino acids. Germline values: CDR1 LGHDT, CDR2 YNNKEL (reference sequence). The CDR3: CASSQEYGGRNEQYF. Written as DNA, the CDR3 is TGTGCCAGCAGCCAAGAGTACGGGGGAAGAAACGAGCAGTACTTC.

The V and J genes are TRBV19 and TRBJ1-5; tentative D call: TRBD1 (5 bases). The CDR3 extends over 16 amino acids. CDR1 is LNHDA, CDR2 SQIVND, per germline (reference sequence). V lost 1 base and J 3 bases, leaving 13 bases between the germline ends. This chain's CDR3 is CASSIASRAFNQPQHF. CDR3 sequence (DNA): TGTGCCAGTAGTATAGCATCCAGGGCATTCAATCAGCCCCAGCATTTT.

V usage is TRBV19 and J usage is TRBJ2-7; possible D gene TRBD1, 8 bases. V was clipped by 4 bases and J by 0 bases, with 13 bases between them. There are 15 residues in the CDR3. Germline V gene sequence: CDR1 LNHDA, CDR2 SQIVND (reference sequence). The CDR3 DNA reads TGTGCCAGTAGTAAGACAGGGGACTACTCCTACGAGCAGTACTTC. It is translated as CASSKTGDYSYEQYF.

The genes are TRBV12-3 or TRBV12-4 and TRBJ1-2, with D hard to call. Trimming took 7 bases from V and 6 from J, leaving 12 bases between them. This CDR3 has 12 amino acids. Written as DNA, the CDR3 is TGTGCCAGCACCTACAGTCCCAATGGCTACACCTTC. Its translation is CASTYSPNGYTF.

This sequence joins TRBV9 and TRBJ2-5, with 9 nucleotides matching TRBD2. CDR3 length: 17 amino acids. Germline CDR1 is SGDLS and CDR2 is YYNGEE. With V trimmed by 3 bases and J by 3 bases, 12 bases remained unmatched. As DNA, the CDR3 is TGTGCCAGCAGCGACTCCCGTTTGCGGGGGGGTAAAGAGACCCAGTACTTC. Protein: CASSDSRLRGGKETQYF.

This rearrangement joins TRBV5-1 to TRBJ1-1; maybe TRBD1 (6 bases). Trimming cost V 0 bases and J 5 bases, with 11 bases left between them. From germline, CDR1 is SGHRS and CDR2 YFSETQ. The CDR3 is 14 residues long. CDR3 nucleotides: TGCGCCAGCAGCTTGGGGCAGGACAGTACTGAAGCTTTCTTT. Protein sequence: CASSLGQDSTEAFF.